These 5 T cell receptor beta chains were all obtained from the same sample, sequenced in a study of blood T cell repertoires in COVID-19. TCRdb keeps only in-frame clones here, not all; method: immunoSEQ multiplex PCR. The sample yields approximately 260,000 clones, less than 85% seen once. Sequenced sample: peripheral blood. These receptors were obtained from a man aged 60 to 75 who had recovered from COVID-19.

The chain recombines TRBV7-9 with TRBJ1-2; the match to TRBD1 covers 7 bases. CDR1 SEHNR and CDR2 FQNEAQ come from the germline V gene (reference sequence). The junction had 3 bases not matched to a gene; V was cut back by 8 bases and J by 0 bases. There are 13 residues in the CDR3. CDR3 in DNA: TGTGCCAGCGCGACAGGGTCTAACTATGGCTACACCTTC. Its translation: CASATGSNYGYTF.

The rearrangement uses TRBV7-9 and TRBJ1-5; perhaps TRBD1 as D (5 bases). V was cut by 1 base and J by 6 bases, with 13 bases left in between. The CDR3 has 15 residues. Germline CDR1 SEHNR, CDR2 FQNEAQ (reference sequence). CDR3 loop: CASSLGSQGTQPQHF. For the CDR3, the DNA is TGTGCCAGCAGCTTAGGCTCGCAGGGAACTCAGCCCCAGCATTTT.

CDR3: CAWNDMGGYTF. In DNA, the CDR3 is TGTGCCTGGAATGACATGGGTGGCTACACCTTC. The chain links TRBV30 to TRBJ1-2; D is uncertain. Germline loops: CDR1 GTSNPN, CDR2 SVGIG (reference sequence). V was clipped by 4 bases and J by 7 bases, with 10 bases between them. The CDR3 runs 11 residues.

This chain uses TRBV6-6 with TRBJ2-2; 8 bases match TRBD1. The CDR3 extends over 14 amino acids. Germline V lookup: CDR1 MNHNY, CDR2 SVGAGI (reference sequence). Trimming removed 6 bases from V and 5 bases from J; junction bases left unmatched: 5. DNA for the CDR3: TGTGCCAGCAGACAGGACAGGGCTACCGGGGAGCTGTTTTTT. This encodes CASRQDRATGELFF.

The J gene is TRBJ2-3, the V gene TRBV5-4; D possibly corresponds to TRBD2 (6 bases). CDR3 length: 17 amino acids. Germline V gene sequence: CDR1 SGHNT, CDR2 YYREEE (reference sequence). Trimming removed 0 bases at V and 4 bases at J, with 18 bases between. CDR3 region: CASSLGLGAQVSDTQYF. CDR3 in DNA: TGTGCCAGCAGCTTGGGACTAGGAGCACAGGTTTCAGATACGCAGTATTTT.